This T cell receptor (beta chain) was found in a study of blood T cell repertoires in COVID-19. Whole-study context: Acute and convalescent COVID-19 specimens originated in the United States, Italy and Spain. T cells, B-cell-depleted T cells, or PBMCs supplied cDNA or gDNA.

Trimming left V 5 bases short and J 2 bases short, with 4 bases between. This CDR3 spans 11 amino acids. Germline V gene data show CDR1 as GTSNPN and CDR2 as SVGIG (reference sequence). TCRdb's table, derived via immunoSEQ multiplex PCR, lists solely in-frame clones and lacks some. The sample has under 250,000 clones; about nine tenths are singletons. V usage is TRBV30 and J usage is TRBJ2-1; the D is unclear. This sequence originates from a woman between 25 and 40 years old with acute COVID-19. The specimen sequenced was PBMCs or T cells enriched from blood (not recorded which). DNA for the CDR3: TGTGCCTGGGACACCTACAATGAGCAGTTCTTC. Its translation: CAWDTYNEQFF.